A single sample is the source of the 17 T cell receptor beta chains below, sequenced in a study of control samples from healthy donors and cancer patients. Data came from immunoSEQ multiplex PCR; TCRdb stores just in-frame clones and leaves some out. The sample contains more than 85,000 clones, approximately 90% of which appear only once. The sample comprised blood. The receptor source for this set is a woman between 50 and 59 years old in good health.

J is TRBJ1-1 and V is TRBV6-1; D might be TRBD1 (5 bases). V was pared by 3 bases and J by 5 bases, with 16 bases between. The germline V gene encodes CDR1 MNHNS and CDR2 SASEGT. CDR3 length: 15 amino acids. The CDR3 spells CASSDHRTRTTEAFF. Written as DNA, the CDR3 is TGTGCCAGCAGTGACCACAGGACGCGAACGACTGAAGCTTTCTTT.

The V and J genes are TRBV7-8 and TRBJ1-2; 9 bases fit TRBD1. Per germline, CDR1 SGHVS and CDR2 FQNEAQ. V was clipped by 5 bases and J by 6 bases; unmatched bases: 7. This CDR3 has 14 residues. Here the CDR3 DNA reads TGTGCCAGCAGCCTCCACAGGACAGGGGATGGCTACACCTTC. It specifies CASSLHRTGDGYTF.

The V gene is TRBV2, the J gene TRBJ2-2; weak D call: TRBD2 (5 bases). CDR3 length equals 14 residues. Trimming took off 11 bases at V and 2 bases at J, with 15 bases between the two ends. Looked up from germline, CDR1 is SNHLY and CDR2 is FYNNEI. The CDR3 loop reads CAGKLRDNTGELFF. CDR3 DNA sequence: TGTGCCGGCAAGTTGAGGGATAACACCGGGGAGCTGTTTTTT. Looking up the rest from reference TRBV2 and TRBJ2-2 gives the full variable domain: EPEVTQTPSHQVTQMGQEVILRCVPISNHLYFYWYRQILGQKVEFLVSFYNNEISEKSEIFDDQFSVERPDGSNFTLKIRSTKLEDSAMYFCAGKLRDNTGELFFGEGSRLTVL.

This chain connects TRBV21-1 to TRBJ2-1; TRBD2, the table's D call, lacks a check against the DNA. TRBV21-1 is noted as a pseudogene. This CDR3 spans 13 amino acids. CDR3 bases: TGTGCCAGCACGGAAGCGGGGTACAATGAGCAGTTCTTC. Translated, it gives CASTEAGYNEQFF.

This clone occurred once. This sequence joins TRBV19 and TRBJ1-2; 8 bases are shared with TRBD1. J lost 4 bases, V lost 6 bases, and 7 bases had no gene match. There are 14 residues in the CDR3. Germline V gives CDR1 LNHDA, CDR2 SQIVND (reference sequence). CDR3 region: CASRDRAGLYGYTF. CDR3 coding DNA: TGTGCCAGTAGGGACAGGGCCGGCCTCTATGGCTACACCTTC.

The chain couples TRBV9 to TRBJ2-1; tentative D call: TRBD1 (5 bases). CDR1 and CDR2 from the germline V gene are SGDLS and YYNGEE. Between the trimmed V and J ends, which lost 4 bases and 4 bases, there was a span of 18 bases. This CDR3 contains 16 residues. The DNA for the CDR3 is TGTGCCAGCAGCCTAGGCATGGGGCCGGGTTACAATGAGCAGTTCTTC. This encodes CASSLGMGPGYNEQFF.

This clone was seen only once. The chain has TRBV12-3 or TRBV12-4 and TRBJ2-1; D unresolved. This CDR3 is 11 amino acids long. V lost 8 bases, J lost 7 bases, and 9 bases lay in between. The CDR3: CASFTSNEQFF. The CDR3, as DNA: TGTGCCAGCTTCACATCAAATGAGCAGTTCTTC.

V and J are TRBV7-8 and TRBJ1-5; weak D call: TRBD1 (6 bases). The germline V and J ends were trimmed by 4 bases and 4 bases, with 14 bases remaining between them. Germline V gives CDR1 SGHVS, CDR2 FQNEAQ. The CDR3 length is 15 residues. The CDR3 spells CASSWIRDTNQPQHF. As DNA, the CDR3 is TGTGCCAGCAGCTGGATCCGGGACACTAATCAGCCCCAGCATTTT. Together with reference TRBV7-8 and TRBJ1-5, the CDR3 gives the full variable domain: GAGVSQSPRYKVAKRGQDVALRCDPISGHVSLFWYQQALGQGPEFLTYFQNEAQLDKSGLPSDRFFAERPEGSVSTLKIQRTQQEDSAVYLCASSWIRDTNQPQHFGDGTRLSIL.

This rearrangement joins TRBV5-1 to TRBJ2-3; TRBD2 matches at 12 bases. Losses at the gene ends were 10 bases for V and 8 bases for J; bases not matched to a gene: 14. The CDR3 has 15 residues. Germline assignment: CDR1 SGHRS and CDR2 YFSETQ. CDR3 DNA sequence: TGCGCCTCCGCCCCTGGGCTAGCGGGGGGGCTTACGCAGTATTTT. Translating it yields CASAPGLAGGLTQYF.

As for this clone: Other DNA sequences within the sample encode an identical CDR3. The chain carries TRBV5-1 and TRBJ2-7; D is unresolved. The germline V and J ends were trimmed by 0 bases and 0 bases, with 7 bases remaining between them. The CDR3 is 14 residues long. Germline V gives CDR1 SGHRS, CDR2 YFSETQ. The CDR3 nucleotides are TGCGCCAGCAGCTTGGACGGCGGCTCCTACGAGCAGTACTTC. Protein product: CASSLDGGSYEQYF.

For the CDR3, the DNA is TGTGCCAGCAGTTTATTAGGTTCTGGGGCCAACGTCCTGACTTTC. Protein sequence: CASSLLGSGANVLTF. This sequence joins TRBV27 and TRBJ2-6; the D is unclear. This CDR3 spans 15 amino acids. V gave up 1 base and J gave up 1 base, with 5 bases separating them. Germline V gene lookup returns CDR1 MNHEY and CDR2 SMNVEV (reference sequence).

The chain employs TRBV5-6 and TRBJ1-5, with 7 bases lining up with TRBD1. The CDR3 totals 14 residues. With V trimmed by 3 bases and J by 3 bases, 3 bases remained unmatched. Germline V gene data show CDR1 as SGHDT and CDR2 as YYEEEE. The CDR3 sequence is CASSSGQHNQPQHF. In nucleotides, the CDR3 is TGTGCCAGCAGCTCGGGACAGCACAATCAGCCCCAGCATTTT.

CDR3 amino acids: CASSLAAQAYEQYF. Written as DNA, the CDR3 is TGTGCCAGCAGTTTGGCGGCTCAAGCCTACGAGCAGTACTTC. The V call is TRBV27, the J call TRBJ2-7; D ambiguous. The CDR3 extends over 14 amino acids. Trimming shortened V by 3 bases and J by 2 bases, and 11 bases separated the two germline ends. Germline lookup yields CDR1 MNHEY and CDR2 SMNVEV (reference sequence).

The V and J genes are TRBV18 and TRBJ1-6, with 7 bases fitting TRBD1. From germline, CDR1 is KGHSH and CDR2 LQKENI. Unmatched junction bases numbered 2, after V lost 3 bases and J lost 6 bases. CDR3 length equals 14 residues. The CDR3 here is CASSPRDSNSPLHF. The CDR3 DNA reads TGTGCCAGCTCACCGCGGGACAGTAATTCACCCCTCCACTTT.

V is TRBV24-1 and J is TRBJ2-2; 8 bases match TRBD1. With 7 bases clipped from V and 2 bases from J, the junction kept 14 bases outside the gene matches. Germline V gives CDR1 KGHDR, CDR2 SFDVKD. This CDR3 contains 18 residues. The CDR3 DNA is TGTGCCACCAGAGGGGAGGCAGGGGGCGCTTTCAACACCGGGGAGCTGTTTTTT. Protein: CATRGEAGGAFNTGELFF.

This chain joins TRBV6-5 and TRBJ2-2, with D uncertain. Germline-derived CDR1 and CDR2 are MNHEY and SVGAGI. The CDR3 spans 14 residues. V lost 7 bases to trimming and J lost 1 base, with 10 bases between them. The CDR3 reads CASKLGRNTGELFF. In DNA form, the CDR3 reads TGTGCCAGCAAACTCGGACGGAACACCGGGGAGCTGTTTTTT.

This clone was observed a single time. The J gene is TRBJ2-3, the V gene TRBV5-4; TRBD2 is a possible D gene (6 bases). Germline CDR1 and CDR2: SGHNT and YYREEE (reference sequence). Trimming left V 0 bases short and J 3 bases short, with 14 bases between. The CDR3 sequence is 16 residues long. CDR3 DNA: TGTGCCAGCAGCTTGGTGGGGACTCAGGCAACAGATACGCAGTATTTT. It is translated as CASSLVGTQATDTQYF.